The 8 T cell receptor beta chains below were found in one sample sequenced in a study of PD-1 blockade in classical Hodgkin lymphoma. Documented time point: newly diagnosed, previously untreated cHL patient sample. Researchers used magnetic negative selection to pull out pure CD4+ T cells from thawed PBMCs. Repertoires were generated with immunoSEQ multiplex PCR, while TCRdb's copy carries only in-frame clones and drops some. The sample holds around 29,000 clones, 89% seen once. Material for sequencing was CD4+ T cells from blood. These receptors were taken from a human donor with classical Hodgkin lymphoma.

The CDR3 nucleotides read TGTGCCAGTAACGGGGGGGGGACTAGTTCCTACAATGAGCAGTTCTTC. Its protein is CASNGGGTSSYNEQFF. This chain uses TRBV5-4 with TRBJ2-1; 8 nucleotides agree with TRBD2. The junction had 11 bases not matched to a gene; V was cut back by 8 bases and J by 1 base. This CDR3 region has 16 residues. Looked up from germline, CDR1 is SGHNT and CDR2 is YYREEE (reference sequence).

As to this clone: An end of the junction does not agree with germline; a read error may underlie this. The chain is built from TRBV7-8 and TRBJ1-5, with D unclear. The CDR3 has 14 residues. CDR1 and CDR2 from the germline V gene are SGHVS and FQNEAQ. The CDR3 region has the DNA TGTGCCAGCAGCATAGCCGGGAACAATCAGCCCCAGCATTTT. Protein product: CASSIAGNNQPQHF.

The V and J genes are TRBV25-1 and TRBJ1-1, with 8 bases fitting TRBD1. Germline V gene sequence: CDR1 MGHDK, CDR2 SYGVNS. The CDR3 has 16 residues. V trimming: 0 bases; J trimming: 5 bases; junction bases outside the gene matches: 8. CDR3: CASSEYLTGVGTEAFF. CDR3 DNA: TGTGCCAGCAGTGAATACTTGACAGGGGTGGGAACTGAAGCTTTCTTT.

The chain employs TRBV7-2 and TRBJ1-1; D is unresolved. Germline V gives CDR1 SGHTA, CDR2 FQGNSA. The CDR3 length is 10 residues. V was cut by 5 bases and J by 10 bases, with 8 bases left in between. The CDR3 DNA reads as TGTGCCAGCAGCCCCCCAGGAGCTTTCTTT. Translated: CASSPPGAFF.

The chain is built from TRBV6-1 and TRBJ2-7, with no clear D. Germline V gene sequence: CDR1 MNHNS, CDR2 SASEGT. The CDR3 contains 13 residues. V lost 1 base and J 3 bases, leaving 7 bases between the germline ends. CDR3 nucleotide sequence: TGTGCCAGCAGTGAAGAAACCTTCTACGAGCAGTACTTC. It specifies CASSEETFYEQYF.

This chain joins TRBV18 and TRBJ2-7, with D perhaps being TRBD1 or TRBD2 (5 bases each). CDR3 length: 15 amino acids. Germline values: CDR1 KGHSH, CDR2 LQKENI. V was shortened by 3 bases and J by 6 bases, with 18 bases between the two germline ends. In DNA form, the CDR3 reads TGTGCCAGCTCACCGGCCGCACAGGACGGGATCGAGCAGTACTTC. It translates to CASSPAAQDGIEQYF.

V and J are TRBV29-1 and TRBJ2-7; a weak D match, TRBD1 (7 bases). Germline-derived CDR1 and CDR2 are SQVTM and ANQGSEA. The length of the CDR3 is 13 residues. With 8 bases removed from V and 5 bases from J, the gap between germline ends came to 19 bases. Here the CDR3 DNA reads TGCAGCCCAGGAGGGGGCCCTTCCAACGAGCAGTACTTC. This sequence encodes CSPGGGPSNEQYF.

The V and J genes are TRBV28 and TRBJ1-2; 10 positions match TRBD1. V lost 7 bases to trimming and J lost 7 bases; unmatched junction nucleotides: 9. Germline assignment: CDR1 MDHEN and CDR2 SYDVKM. This CDR3 region has 14 residues. CDR3: CASTPTGGKGGYTF. DNA of the CDR3: TGTGCCAGCACCCCGACAGGGGGCAAGGGTGGCTACACCTTC.